The 5 T cell receptor beta chains below all came from one sample that was sequenced in a study of breast tumors, draining lymph nodes, adjacent tissues. One entry per CDR3 protein, called by TCRdb with MiXCR from the multiplex PCR reads. The sample records about 300,000 distinct CDR3 sequences, 30% to 35% being singletons. Samples came from axillary lymph nodes draining the breast cancer. Sequenced sample: axillary lymph node tissue. The receptors shown here come from a female donor with breast cancer. Some clones in this sample may be carry-over from other donors' samples.

Remarks on this clonotype: Without the conserved terminal phenylalanine or tryptophan, this CDR3 likely stems from a read error. Because the CDR3's place on the DNA is in doubt, the DNA is left out and the CDR3 is given as listed by TCRdb. The chain uses TRBV19 and TRBJ2-6; the table's D gene call, TRBD1, was not cross checked with the DNA. Germline lookup yields CDR1 LNHDA and CDR2 SQIVND (reference sequence). The CDR3 is 15 residues long, ends included. The CDR3 is CASSSGGPGANVLKI.

The genes are TRBV6-5 and TRBJ2-3; 11 positions agree with TRBD2. V lost 6 bases to trimming and J lost 1 base; unmatched junction nucleotides: 15. This CDR3 comprises 19 residues. Germline CDR1 is MNHEY and CDR2 is SVGAGI. The CDR3: CASRPGLAGSFQRTDTQYF. The CDR3 DNA follows: TGTGCCAGCAGGCCTGGACTAGCGGGCTCATTTCAGCGCACAGATACGCAGTATTTT.

This clonotype was found many times. V usage is TRBV30 and J usage is TRBJ1-5; 7 bases are shared with TRBD1. The CDR3 totals 12 residues. V trimming: 5 bases; J trimming: 2 bases; junction bases outside the gene matches: 0. Germline loops: CDR1 GTSNPN, CDR2 SVGIG (reference sequence). The CDR3 loop is CAWDRGNQPQHF. In DNA form, the CDR3 reads TGTGCCTGGGACAGGGGCAATCAGCCCCAGCATTTT. Variable domain in full (rest from reference TRBV30 and TRBJ1-5): SQTIHQWPATLVQPVGSPLSLECTVEGTSNPNLYWYRQAAGRGLQLLFYSVGIGQISSEVPQNLSASRPQDRQFILSSKKLLLSDSGFYLCAWDRGNQPQHFGDGTRLSIL.

The chain uses TRBV20-1 and TRBJ1-1; 7 bases fit TRBD1. Germline assignment: CDR1 DFQATT and CDR2 SNEGSKA (reference sequence). V was pared by 4 bases and J by 0 bases, with 14 bases of the junction left unmatched. CDR3 length: 17 amino acids. CDR3 region: CSAIGVERGGLNTEAFF. The CDR3 DNA reads TGCAGTGCTATTGGAGTTGAACGAGGGGGCTTGAACACTGAAGCTTTCTTT.

V and J are TRBV3-1 and TRBJ2-1, with a possible D match to TRBD1 (6 bases). The germline gives CDR1 LGHDT, CDR2 YNNKEL (reference sequence). There are 16 residues in the CDR3. The germline V and J ends were trimmed by 0 bases and 0 bases, with 9 bases remaining between them. CDR3 nucleotides: TGTGCCAGCAGCCAAGATCAGGGGTTCTCCTACAATGAGCAGTTCTTC. It codes for CASSQDQGFSYNEQFF.